Detailed here is one T cell receptor (beta chain). Which antigen it targets is not known. Base qualities are not provided; no much larger clone lies one nucleotide away. The protocol used for the library was 5' RACE. Sequencing was carried out with an Illumina Genome Analyzer IIx. To prepare the RNA-based TCR cDNA libraries, a previously described protocol was followed, with several modifications. To prevent cross-contamination, sample-specific barcodes were added to both ends of each TCR cDNA library during cDNA synthesis and amplification. The paper's processing steps were these. Each library contained about 2 to 3.6 million CDR3-containing reads, and somewhere between about 100,000 and nearly 550,000 clonotypes were identified for each individual. Reads with improper barcode index combinations were discarded, after which clonesets were built for each library with the MiTCR software. While assembling CDR3 clonotypes, MiTCR filtered or rescued low-quality reads and corrected PCR and sequencing errors. Artificial out-of-frame clonotypes were removed by being mapped to in-frame sequences, with one indel in the CDR3 allowed. V and J gene usage similarity between donors was measured as Jensen-Shannon divergence divided by mean entropy. TCRdb trimmed public reads at Q25 via fastp, called clones via MiXCR and kept in-frame beta chains. Records with the same CDR3 protein are collapsed into one entry carrying the most frequent genes and DNA. TCRdb, not the original authors, processed these V and J calls. The sample records fewer than 450,000 distinct CDR3 sequences, roughly 31% of which are singletons. The ten top clones hold 5.5% to 7% of the sample.

The data originate from a study of identical twins' blood T cells (dated by TCRdb to between 2011 and 2013). At the level of the whole study: The approximately 12 libraries, six for the alpha chain and six for the beta chain, together yielded around 50 million Illumina reads. Using next-generation sequencing, the study compared the TCR alpha and beta chain repertoires of three pairs of monozygous twins to assess how genetics influences repertoire formation.

Broader findings and caveats from the paper: The proposed role of the TCRalpha J segment in MHC recognition during thymic selection was stated to require validation by independent studies. Among the most abundant TCRbeta clonotypes, every donor shared more CDR3 sequences with her own twin than with unrelated donors. Because the twins were reared together, environmental influences could not be excluded as an explanation for twin similarity. The count of CDR3 clonotypes shared by two donors depended mainly on the product of the two donors' cloneset sizes, and twins did not clearly depart from this trend. Twin pairs were reported to be markedly more alike in V gene usage than unrelated donors were, even when looking at non-selected out-of-frame TCRbeta clonotypes.

The donors were six healthy women who made up three monozygous twin pairs. All three twin pairs had been raised together and were thought likely to have encountered the same vaccines and infectious agents. TCR cDNA libraries were prepared from RNA that was isolated from peripheral blood mononuclear cells. The germline V gene supplies CDR1 SGHRS and CDR2 YFSETQ. Trimming costs V 6 bases and J 2 bases, and their ends lie 15 bases apart. The CDR3 sequence holds 14 residues, the cysteine and phenylalanine included. Only the CDR3 portion is preserved as DNA: 42 bases, with reading frame beginning at the first base.

The TCR was taken from a woman aged 18-55 years in good health. The sample consisted of PBMCs. The V and J segments used are TRBV5-1 and TRBJ2-7, with a weak D call of TRBD1 (5 bases match). Here is the DNA: TGCGCCAGCACCCCGTCGACAGCCCCCTACGAGCAGTACTTC. This gives the protein CASTPSTAPYEQYF.